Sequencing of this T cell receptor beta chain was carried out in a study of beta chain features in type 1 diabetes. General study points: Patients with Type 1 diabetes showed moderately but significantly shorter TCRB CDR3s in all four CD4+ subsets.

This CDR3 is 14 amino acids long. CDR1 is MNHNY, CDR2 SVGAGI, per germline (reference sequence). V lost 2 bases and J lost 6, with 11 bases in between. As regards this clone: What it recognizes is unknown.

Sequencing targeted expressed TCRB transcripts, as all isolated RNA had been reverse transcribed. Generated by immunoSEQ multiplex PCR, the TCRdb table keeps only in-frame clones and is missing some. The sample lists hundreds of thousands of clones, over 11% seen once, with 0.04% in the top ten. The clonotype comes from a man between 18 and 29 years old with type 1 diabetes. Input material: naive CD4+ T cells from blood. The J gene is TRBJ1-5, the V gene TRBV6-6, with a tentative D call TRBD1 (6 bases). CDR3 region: CASSYGQRGQPQHF. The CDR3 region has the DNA TGTGCCAGCAGTTACGGACAGCGCGGTCAGCCCCAGCATTTT.